This entry is about one T cell receptor (beta chain). The clone's antigen remains unknown. No quality values exist for individual bases; no much larger clone is one base distant. The data originate from a study of T cell clonotyping in hematopoietic cell transplantation (dated by TCRdb to 2020 to 2022). About the study as a whole: A total of 130 to 150 blood samples were collected in the study from 30 to 45 consecutive transplant recipients and their related donors. Patients were recruited between September 2015 and January 2017 and followed until late 2020 or death.

The CDR3 has 14 amino acids, counting the end cysteine and phenylalanine. Only the CDR3 part of the read is kept: 42 bases, read in frame from the first base. Via the germline V gene, CDR1 is SGHNT and CDR2 YENEEA. The trim is 3 bases for V and 4 bases for J, with a gap of 12 bases between the germline ends. With the immunoSEQ assay, which is a bias-controlled multiplex PCR relying on V- and J-specific primers, TCR beta CDR3 regions were amplified from genomic DNA. A proprietary barcode and Illumina adapter sequences were added to the CDR3 amplicons in a second PCR step. An Illumina MiSeq instrument was used for sequencing of the CDR3 libraries. From the authors' description of their analysis: immunoSEQ Analyzer 3.0 was used for export and quality control, with R Bioconductor and Immunarch used for downstream analyses. Only productive rearrangements within the normalized downsampled data set were used in the calculation of repertoire metrics. In the normalized cohort, a clonotype counted as pathologically expanded if the clonotype was larger than 5 templates. The Inverse Simpson Index served as the measure of repertoire diversity. To capture all clonotypes, the CMV-specificity analyses were run on the non-normalized data set. TCRdb stores this immuneACCESS table with in-frame sequences only. Part of the clones is absent; in the studies checked, under half of the shortfall reflects unresolved V genes, and no reason is known for the rest. The V and J calls and clone size are taken from that table; D and trimming were inferred from the DNA. In all, the sample holds about 9,300 clones, and about 90% of those were seen once. About a third of the sample comes from the top ten.

Overall study results and their limits: Broader TCR repertoire diversity after transplant was predicted by Inverse Simpson Index values from donors and from recipients before transplant. Overlap with donor repertoires was found for only a small fraction of recipient repertoires, with over 97% found to appear de novo at the given depth. Sample size was limited, and cells were not sorted, so CD4 and CD8 repertoire contributions could not be separated. A decrease in recipient TCR diversity was observed after transplant, and a progressive increase in pathologically expanded clonotypes was seen from day 30 to day 180.

Taken with the paper, the label for time point translates to: 180 days after allo-HCT. Blood samples were obtained from recipients approximately 28 days before transplant and at days 30, 100 and 180 after transplant. Nuclei Lysis Solution was used to extract genomic DNA from fresh or cryopreserved unfractionated peripheral blood mononuclear cells. This clonotype was obtained from a human patient who had an allogeneic stem cell transplant, so the T cells may come from the graft donor. The donor label of this sample is uncertain. Some clones in this sample may be carry-over from other donors' samples. The chain couples TRBV11-3 to TRBJ2-5; TRBD1 is a weak D gene call, 6 bases matching. Here the sequenced sample was PBMCs, taken 180 days after allogeneic stem cell transplant. At the DNA level, the sequence is TGTGCCAGCAGCTTGTCCAGGGGTGGAGAGACCCAGTACTTC. It specifies CASSLSRGGETQYF.